These 3 T cell receptor beta chains originate from one sample sequenced in a study of post-analysis software for immune sequencing data. Study-level findings and limits: Patients carried a handful of TRBV segments more frequently than controls did, and TRBV5-6, TRBV5-1 and TRBV20-1 were among them.

Their antigens are not known. Every TCR beta cDNA library bore unique molecular identifiers. TCRdb re-called the PCR reads with MiXCR, one entry per CDR3 protein. The table has some 690,000 distinct CDR3 sequences, around 27% seen once. The material sequenced was blood. These TCRs come from a girl aged 5-17 years with multiple sclerosis.

This clonotype has only a few counts. V gene TRBV7-2 combines with J gene TRBJ2-7; 8 positions match TRBD2. V was pared by 5 bases and J by 1 base, with 7 bases of the junction left unmatched. The CDR3 sequence is 15 residues long. Germline-derived CDR1 and CDR2 are SGHTA and FQGNSA. This chain's CDR3 is CASSQGLVESYEQYF. The CDR3 bases are TGTGCCAGCAGCCAGGGACTAGTTGAATCCTACGAGCAGTACTTC.

J is TRBJ2-1 and V is TRBV24-1, with TRBD1 matching over 7 bases. CDR1 is KGHDR, CDR2 SFDVKD, per germline. The CDR3 contains 16 residues. Trimming took 3 bases from V and 2 from J; bases not matched to a gene: 6. For the CDR3, the DNA is TGTGCCACCAGTGATCGATGGACAGGACCCTACAATGAGCAGTTCTTC. This translates into CATSDRWTGPYNEQFF.

The chain links TRBV29-1 to TRBJ1-1; TRBD1 agrees at 8 bases. Germline CDR1 SQVTM, CDR2 ANQGSEA. This CDR3 contains 13 residues. Germline trimming cut 3 bases from V and 5 bases from J; bases unmatched to any gene: 5. CDR3 amino acids: CSVEDRVVTEAFF. The CDR3 DNA is TGCAGCGTTGAGGACAGGGTGGTGACTGAAGCTTTCTTT.